These 12 T cell receptor beta chains share one sample of origin, sequenced in a study of blood T cell repertoires in COVID-19. Repertoires were generated with immunoSEQ multiplex PCR, while TCRdb's copy carries only in-frame clones and drops some. This sample has about 120,000 clones, with 80% to 90% found just once. What was sequenced was peripheral blood. The receptors stem from a human donor with acute or convalescent COVID-19. The donor label of this sample is uncertain.

The V and J genes are TRBV4-1 and TRBJ1-1; 8 bases match TRBD1. CDR1 is MGHRA and CDR2 is YSYEKL in the germline V gene. J gave up 4 bases and V 0 bases, and 7 bases lay outside the gene matches. This CDR3 has 16 amino acids. The CDR3 loop is CASSQERTGWSTEAFF. The CDR3 DNA is TGCGCCAGCAGCCAAGAAAGGACAGGGTGGAGCACTGAAGCTTTCTTT.

Regarding this clone: Other DNA variants within this sample encode the same CDR3. This rearrangement joins TRBV12-3 or TRBV12-4 to TRBJ2-6, with D possibly TRBD2 on 6 matching bases. This CDR3 is 13 amino acids long. Trimming shortened V by 6 bases and J by 4 bases, and 7 bases separated the two germline ends. The CDR3 is CASRLAGANVLTF. CDR3 DNA: TGTGCCAGCAGACTAGCAGGGGCCAACGTCCTGACTTTC.

This clone has a handful of counts. The rearrangement joins TRBV7-2 to TRBJ1-2; 7 positions match TRBD1. Germline CDR1 and CDR2: SGHTA and FQGNSA. The trim removed 2 bases at V and 4 bases at J, leaving 10 bases unmatched. The length of the CDR3 is 16 residues. The CDR3 DNA sequence: TGTGCCAGCAGCTTAATGGGGACAGCTCGGTCCTATGGCTACACCTTC. This translates into CASSLMGTARSYGYTF.

In its sample, this clone was seen once. The chain uses TRBV20-1 and TRBJ2-3; D is possibly TRBD2 (6 bases). This CDR3 comprises 17 residues. V dropped 3 bases and J dropped 2 bases, with 21 bases sitting between them. Germline-derived CDR1 and CDR2 are DFQATT and SNEGSKA (reference sequence). CDR3 DNA: TGCAGTGCTAGTCCGATTGCGGGGCAGTCCTTCACAGATACGCAGTATTTT. This codes for CSASPIAGQSFTDTQYF.

V is TRBV24-1 and J is TRBJ2-3; no reliable D call. V lost 4 bases to trimming and J lost 0 bases, with 7 bases between them. This CDR3 is built from 14 residues. Germline V gene sequence: CDR1 KGHDR, CDR2 SFDVKD. CDR3 residues: CATSDPTSTDTQYF. In DNA form, the CDR3 reads TGTGCCACCAGTGACCCAACAAGCACAGATACGCAGTATTTT.

V and J are TRBV11-1 and TRBJ1-1; unclear D gene. Trimming took off 2 bases at V and 1 base at J, with 11 bases between the two ends. Germline V gives CDR1 SGHAT, CDR2 FQDESV (reference sequence). The CDR3 runs to 15 residues. The CDR3 spells CASSLNSGGNTEAFF. The CDR3 nucleotides read TGTGCCAGCAGCTTAAATAGTGGAGGGAACACTGAAGCTTTCTTT.

In its sample, this clone was seen a few times. Other DNA sequences of this sample code for an identical CDR3. The CDR3 sequence is CASSPQGQGLYEQYF. In nucleotides, the CDR3 is TGTGCCAGCTCACCACAAGGACAGGGACTATACGAGCAGTACTTC. The V and J genes are TRBV18 and TRBJ2-7, with D maybe TRBD1 (8 bases). V gave up 1 base and J gave up 4 bases, with 14 bases separating them. The germline CDR1 and CDR2 sequences are KGHSH and LQKENI. The CDR3 length is 15 residues.

V and J are TRBV29-1 and TRBJ1-2; 10 bases are shared with TRBD1. Germline CDR1 and CDR2: SQVTM and ANQGSEA. Trimming cost V 3 bases and J 3 bases; bases outside gene matches: 7. This CDR3 has 15 amino acids. CDR3 region: CSVEGQGSGDYGYTF. CDR3 nucleotide sequence: TGCAGCGTTGAGGGACAGGGGTCTGGCGACTATGGCTACACCTTC.

The rearrangement links TRBV12-3 or TRBV12-4 to TRBJ1-3, with D perhaps matching TRBD1 (5 bases). This CDR3 is built from 11 residues. The ends were cut back, 6 bases at V and 11 bases at J, with 11 bases in the middle. The CDR3 reads CASSQRGAIYF. CDR3 DNA: TGTGCCAGCAGCCAGCGGGGCGCCATATATTTT.

V is TRBV6-2 or TRBV6-3 and J is TRBJ2-7, with unresolved D. CDR1 and CDR2 from the germline V gene are MNHEY and SVGEGT. This CDR3 is 13 amino acids long. V was clipped by 3 bases and J by 5 bases, with 11 bases between them. DNA of the CDR3: TGTGCCAGCAGTTATGTAATGAGAAACGAGCAGTACTTC. It translates to CASSYVMRNEQYF.

The chain recombines TRBV4-1 with TRBJ2-1; TRBD2 matches 9 bases. Germline V gives CDR1 MGHRA, CDR2 YSYEKL. The CDR3 covers 18 residues. Germline trimming cut 4 bases from V and 0 bases from J; bases unmatched to any gene: 10. CDR3 protein: CASSPRLSGGSSYNEQFF. The CDR3 coding sequence is TGCGCCAGCAGCCCTAGACTTAGCGGGGGTAGCTCCTACAATGAGCAGTTCTTC.

The CDR3 region is CASSFVGLAYNEQFF. CDR3 nucleotide sequence: TGTGCCAGCAGTTTTGTGGGACTAGCATACAATGAGCAGTTCTTC. The chain links TRBV27 to TRBJ2-1, with TRBD2 matching over 9 bases. This CDR3 is built from 15 residues. V shed 3 bases and J 4 bases; nucleotides not matched to a gene: 4. The germline V gene has CDR1 MNHEY and CDR2 SMNVEV (reference sequence).